This T cell receptor beta chain was recovered during a study of cytomegalovirus exposure and HLA in healthy donors. Use of 60 Vbeta and 13 Jbeta primers characterized the PCR. The repertoire was sequenced with immunoSEQ multiplex PCR; TCRdb's copy has only in-frame clones and lacks some. The table lists 200,000 to 250,000 clones, about three quarters of them singletons. The CDR3 spans 13 residues. The germline V gene encodes CDR1 MGHDK and CDR2 SYGVNS. The V gene lost 9 bases and the J gene lost 4 bases, with 13 bases spanning the gap. This receptor was obtained from a woman aged 55 to 70 in good health and CMV-seropositive. V gene TRBV25-1 combines with J gene TRBJ2-1; D is possibly TRBD1 (6 bases). Sequencing used PBMCs. This CDR3 reads CASGQSPYNEQFF. CDR3 bases: TGTGCCAGTGGACAGAGCCCATACAATGAGCAGTTCTTC.